One sample yielded the 9 T cell receptor beta chains listed below, sequenced in a study of Tregs in tolerant kidney transplant recipients. Here immunoSEQ multiplex PCR was the method, and the copy in TCRdb shows in-frame clones only, minus some. The sample has just under 65,000 clones, roughly 98% seen once. The input for sequencing was Tregs from blood, taken before the transplant. The receptor set was obtained from a human donor who received a combined kidney and bone marrow transplant.

Here the CDR3 DNA reads TGTGCCAGCAGCCGCGGGGCGGGGGCATTAACTGGGGCCAACGTCCTGACTTTC. This sequence encodes CASSRGAGALTGANVLTF. The chain joins TRBV7-2 to TRBJ2-6; the D gene is possibly TRBD2 (7 bases). CDR1 and CDR2 from the germline V gene are SGHTA and FQGNSA. The CDR3 is 18 amino acids. V shed 5 bases and J shed 2 bases, with 19 bases lying between them.

The J gene is TRBJ1-4, the V gene TRBV5-4, with D possibly being TRBD1 (5 bases). CDR1 and CDR2 from the germline V gene are SGHNT and YYREEE (reference sequence). This CDR3 comprises 14 residues. Deletions cut 0 bases from V and 8 bases from J, with 11 bases between. The CDR3 bases are TGTGCCAGCAGCTTGGCAGGGTTTCGCGAAAAACTGTTTTTT. It encodes CASSLAGFREKLFF.

The chain carries TRBV5-1 and TRBJ2-3; 13 bases align to TRBD2. The CDR3 spans 17 residues. The V gene's germline CDR1 is SGHRS and CDR2 YFSETQ. Trimming at V came to 4 bases and at J to 3 bases, leaving 8 bases not matched to a gene. CDR3: CASSTRTSGSMTDTQYF. As DNA, the CDR3 is TGCGCCAGCAGCACCAGGACTAGCGGGAGTATGACAGATACGCAGTATTTT.

The V gene is TRBV5-1, the J gene TRBJ2-1; 10 bases are a match to TRBD1. CDR1 and CDR2 from the germline V gene are SGHRS and YFSETQ. The CDR3 is made up of 17 amino acids. J gave up 4 bases and V 2 bases, and 9 bases lay outside the gene matches. The CDR3 DNA reads as TGCGCCAGCAGCTTTACTCCTCCGGGACAGGGGTACAATGAGCAGTTCTTC. It translates to CASSFTPPGQGYNEQFF. Based on the CDR3 plus reference TRBV5-1 and TRBJ2-1, the full variable domain is KAGVTQTPRYLIKTRGQQVTLSCSPISGHRSVSWYQQTPGQGLQFLFEYFSETQRNKGNFPGRFSGRQFSNSRSEMNVSTLELGDSALYLCASSFTPPGQGYNEQFFGPGTRLTVL.

The J gene is TRBJ2-7, the V gene TRBV6-6; 8 bases line up with TRBD1. V trimming: 1 base; J trimming: 6 bases; junction bases outside the gene matches: 5. This CDR3 has 14 residues. In germline, CDR1 is MNHNY, CDR2 SVGAGI (reference sequence). As DNA, the CDR3 is TGTGCCAGCAGTTACTTAGGACAGGGTGGCGAGCAGTACTTC. It specifies CASSYLGQGGEQYF.

The genes are TRBV4-1 and TRBJ2-7; the match to TRBD2 covers 14 bases. The CDR3 is made up of 18 amino acids. V lost 4 bases, J lost 6 bases, and 14 bases stayed unmatched. The germline V gene encodes CDR1 MGHRA and CDR2 YSYEKL. This CDR3 is CASSPPTGLAGEYPEQYF. CDR3 DNA sequence: TGCGCCAGCAGCCCGCCGACGGGACTAGCGGGAGAGTATCCCGAGCAGTACTTC.

The chain couples TRBV9 to TRBJ2-1, with a weak D call TRBD2 (6 bases). The CDR3 has 15 amino acids. Germline CDR1 reads SGDLS; CDR2 reads YYNGEE. Trimming pared 0 bases from V and 4 bases from J, leaving 11 bases between. DNA for the CDR3: TGTGCCAGCAGCGTAGTGGGGGAGGTTTACAATGAGCAGTTCTTC. This encodes CASSVVGEVYNEQFF.

This clone was counted once. The chain joins TRBV4-3 to TRBJ2-3; maybe TRBD2 (7 bases). Per the germline V gene, CDR1 is LGHNA and CDR2 is YSLEER. The CDR3 is 18 residues long. V was pared by 0 bases and J by 6 bases, with 22 bases between. The CDR3 sequence is CASSQDMVGGGPPDTQYF. CDR3 nucleotides: TGCGCCAGCAGCCAAGATATGGTAGGGGGAGGGCCACCCGATACGCAGTATTTT.

The gene calls are TRBV7-8 and TRBJ2-5; a weak D match, TRBD2 (6 bases). V dropped 3 bases and J dropped 5 bases, with 10 bases sitting between them. This CDR3 is 13 amino acids long. Germline V CDR1 and CDR2: SGHVS, FQNEAQ. The CDR3 region has the DNA TGTGCCAGCAGCTTTGGGGGGTGGGAGACCCAGTACTTC. The encoded protein is CASSFGGWETQYF.